The clone carrying this T cell receptor (beta chain) has only a few counts. These data are taken from a study of beta chain features in type 1 diabetes. cDNA synthesis used the whole RNA isolate, giving expressed TCRB sequences. Produced via immunoSEQ multiplex PCR; TCRdb's table is partial and in-frame only. The sample shows some 220,000 clones, 11% of them seen only once. Trimming removed 6 bases at V and 5 bases at J, with 10 bases between. CDR3 length equals 11 residues. CDR1 is DFQATT and CDR2 is SNEGSKA in the germline V gene (reference sequence). V usage is TRBV20-1 and J usage is TRBJ2-5; no clear D. The clonotype comes from a man younger than 35 in good health. Input material: central memory CD4+ T cells from blood. In DNA, the CDR3 is TGCAGTGCCTCGCTGGGGGAGACCCAGTACTTC. Translation: CSASLGETQYF.